These 31 T cell receptor beta chains were all obtained from the same sample, sequenced in a study of cytomegalovirus exposure and HLA in healthy donors (TCRdb year 2017). The library was made by the immunoSEQ multiplex PCR assay. The multiplex PCR relied on a mix of 60 forward primers for TCR Vbeta segments and 13 reverse primers for TCR Jbeta segments. This is the immuneACCESS table as TCRdb keeps it, with only in-frame sequences that have V and J called. A part of the clones is gone; compared with another copy, unresolved V genes explain less than half, and the rest is unexplained. The data table for this sample lists fewer than 75,000 clones. Together, the top ten hold about 15% of the sample. Specimen: PBMCs. The receptors shown here come from a boy aged 10-17 years in good health and CMV-seronegative.

The chain employs TRBV27 and TRBJ2-6; no clear D gene. Trimming pared 2 bases from V and 0 bases from J, leaving 5 bases between. This CDR3 is built from 15 residues. Germline CDR1 and CDR2: MNHEY and SMNVEV (reference sequence). CDR3 sequence reads: CASSLAVSGANVLTF. CDR3 DNA sequence: TGTGCCAGCAGTTTAGCGGTCTCTGGGGCCAACGTCCTGACTTTC.

CDR3 amino acids: CASSQWLNRGLELFF. The DNA of the CDR3 is TGCGCCAGCAGCCAATGGTTAAACAGGGGGCTTGAACTGTTTTTT. The chain has TRBV4-1 and TRBJ1-4, with 9 bases lining up with TRBD1. The CDR3 has 15 residues. With V trimmed by 2 bases and J by 12 bases, 10 bases remained unmatched. Germline V gives CDR1 MGHRA, CDR2 YSYEKL.

The rearrangement joins TRBV9 to TRBJ1-4, with D possibly TRBD1 on 5 matching bases. Germline CDR1 and CDR2: SGDLS and YYNGEE. The CDR3 runs to 12 residues. V was clipped by 5 bases and J by 7 bases, with 9 bases between them. Written as DNA, the CDR3 is TGTGCCAGCAGTGTTGGGGCTGAAAAACTGTTTTTT. Protein: CASSVGAEKLFF.

A word on this clone: A junction end diverges from the germline sequence, so it may reflect a read error. This rearrangement joins TRBV9 to TRBJ2-3; TRBD2 matches 12 bases. Germline V CDR1 and CDR2: SGDLS, YYNGEE. The CDR3 spans 17 residues. In DNA form, the CDR3 reads TGTGCCGGCAGCCCATCCCCTAGCGGGAGGGCCATGGATACGCAGTATTTT. It is translated as CAGSPSPSGRAMDTQYF.

V gene TRBV6-5 combines with J gene TRBJ1-1; possible D gene TRBD1, 5 bases. Germline V lookup: CDR1 MNHEY, CDR2 SVGAGI. The V end lost 4 bases, the J end lost 6 bases, and 18 bases lay between the germline ends. This CDR3 is built from 15 residues. The chain's CDR3 is CASSSPPASGAEAFF. For the CDR3, the DNA is TGTGCCAGCAGTTCTCCCCCGGCCTCGGGGGCTGAAGCTTTCTTT.

The chain is built from TRBV11-2 and TRBJ1-2; 7 bases are a match to TRBD1. V gave up 4 bases and J gave up 2 bases; unmatched junction bases: 1. This CDR3 has 13 amino acids. Germline values: CDR1 SGHAT, CDR2 FQNNGV. CDR3 loop: CASSSGQNYGYTF. The CDR3 DNA sequence: TGTGCCAGCAGCTCGGGACAGAACTATGGCTACACCTTC. The full variable domain, with the rest looked up from reference TRBV11-2 and TRBJ1-2, is EAGVAQSPRYKIIEKRQSVAFWCNPISGHATLYWYQQILGQGPKLLIQFQNNGVVDDSQLPKDRFSAERLKGVDSTLKIQPAKLEDSAVYLCASSSGQNYGYTFGSGTRLTVV.

The chain is built from TRBV14 and TRBJ2-7, with 8 nucleotides matching TRBD2. Germline loops: CDR1 SGHDN, CDR2 FVKESK. The CDR3 has 22 residues. V lost 1 base to trimming and J lost 4 bases; unmatched junction nucleotides: 27. CDR3 DNA: TGTGCCAGCAGCCAAGCCACTGCGACCCAGCGGGAGTTTTCCCGGGTGGGTTACGAGCAGTACTTC. Translation gives CASSQATATQREFSRVGYEQYF.

The chain combines TRBV5-6 with TRBJ1-1, with 8 nucleotides matching TRBD1. Germline V CDR1 and CDR2: SGHDT, YYEEEE. Losses at the gene ends were 4 bases for V and 5 bases for J; bases not matched to a gene: 7. There are 14 residues in the CDR3. The CDR3: CASSRGQGSTEAFF. CDR3 coding DNA: TGTGCCAGCAGCCGCGGACAGGGTTCGACTGAAGCTTTCTTT.

V and J are TRBV19 and TRBJ1-3; D is ambiguous. V lost 8 bases, J lost 0 bases, and 14 bases lay in between. Germline V gene sequence: CDR1 LNHDA, CDR2 SQIVND (reference sequence). This CDR3 spans 15 amino acids. The CDR3 nucleotides are TGTGCCAGTGAACAGTTTTACGACTCTGGAAACACCATATATTTT. The encoded protein is CASEQFYDSGNTIYF.

The chain employs TRBV4-1 and TRBJ2-7; D gene unclear. The CDR3 extends over 18 amino acids. Germline V lookup: CDR1 MGHRA, CDR2 YSYEKL. Trimming removed 1 base from V and 0 bases from J, with 19 bases in between. The CDR3 sequence is CASSQGPPTVYASYEQYF. CDR3 DNA: TGCGCCAGCAGCCAAGGTCCTCCAACAGTGTATGCCTCCTACGAGCAGTACTTC.

The V gene is TRBV4-3, the J gene TRBJ1-2; D may be TRBD1 (6 bases). Germline V lookup: CDR1 LGHNA, CDR2 YSLEER. The CDR3 has 16 amino acids. The V end lost 0 bases, the J end lost 7 bases, and 18 bases lay between the germline ends. For the CDR3, the DNA is TGCGCCAGCAGCCAAGATCCGACAGGATCTACGCGTGGCTACACCTTC. Its translation is CASSQDPTGSTRGYTF.

The V gene is TRBV6-1, the J gene TRBJ2-4; 9 bases match TRBD1. Germline CDR1 MNHNS, CDR2 SASEGT. The CDR3 runs 13 residues. Trimming cost V 6 bases and J 9 bases; bases outside gene matches: 6. CDR3 bases: TGTGCCAGCAGGCAACAGGGGGCGGTCATTCAGTACTTC. It encodes CASRQQGAVIQYF.

The chain is built from TRBV6-5 and TRBJ2-5, with TRBD1 matching 7 bases. The V segment lost 7 bases and the J segment 3 bases; nucleotides outside the gene matches: 2. CDR1 is MNHEY, CDR2 SVGAGI, per germline. The CDR3 extends over 12 amino acids. CDR3 amino acids: CASTGTEETQYF. In DNA form, the CDR3 reads TGTGCCAGCACCGGGACAGAAGAGACCCAGTACTTC.

The chain has TRBV4-1 and TRBJ2-3, with 8 bases fitting TRBD2. Germline V gene data show CDR1 as MGHRA and CDR2 as YSYEKL. With 0 bases clipped from V and 2 bases from J, the junction kept 7 bases outside the gene matches. The CDR3 length is 17 residues. CDR3 sequence: CASSQDIGGAYTDTQYF. The DNA for the CDR3 is TGCGCCAGCAGCCAAGATATCGGGGGGGCCTACACAGATACGCAGTATTTT.

The rearrangement uses TRBV5-1 and TRBJ1-1; D might be TRBD1 (5 bases). V was shortened by 0 bases and J by 1 base, with 10 bases between the two germline ends. Germline V gene sequence: CDR1 SGHRS, CDR2 YFSETQ. This CDR3 has 15 residues. In DNA, the CDR3 is TGCGCCAGCAGCTTGGTGGCGGGGCCGAACACTGAAGCTTTCTTT. Residues: CASSLVAGPNTEAFF.

The genes are TRBV4-2 and TRBJ2-5; 7 nucleotides agree with TRBD2. J lost 1 base, V lost 0 bases, and 11 bases had no gene match. The CDR3 spans 18 residues. Germline CDR1 reads LGHNA; CDR2 reads YNFKEQ. CDR3 DNA: TGTGCCAGCAGCCAAGAGCTCCTCGGCGCTAGCGGCCAAGAGACCCAGTACTTC. It encodes CASSQELLGASGQETQYF.

The chain uses TRBV27 and TRBJ1-2, with TRBD1 matching 8 bases. The J segment lost 0 bases and the V segment lost 5 bases, leaving 2 bases of the junction unmatched. The CDR3 spans 14 residues. Germline V gene sequence: CDR1 MNHEY, CDR2 SMNVEV (reference sequence). Here the CDR3 DNA reads TGTGCCAGCAGTCCGACAGGGGCTAACTATGGCTACACCTTC. Translated: CASSPTGANYGYTF.

The CDR3 loop reads CASSVGTGGYEQYF. CDR3 sequence (DNA): TGTGCCAGCAGCGTCGGGACAGGGGGCTACGAGCAGTACTTC. The chain uses TRBV11-2 and TRBJ2-7, with TRBD1 identical over 11 bases. Germline loops: CDR1 SGHAT, CDR2 FQNNGV. The CDR3 extends over 14 amino acids. Trimming removed 5 bases from V and 3 bases from J; junction bases left unmatched: 3.

The gene calls are TRBV9 and TRBJ2-1; weak D call: TRBD2 (6 bases). This CDR3 region has 14 residues. Germline V gives CDR1 SGDLS, CDR2 YYNGEE. With 2 bases removed from V and 9 bases from J, the gap between germline ends came to 15 bases. The CDR3 loop is CASSVSYRGGEQFF. The DNA of the CDR3 is TGTGCCAGCAGCGTCAGCTATAGGGGAGGTGAGCAGTTCTTC.

This chain connects TRBV19 to TRBJ1-1; a weak D match, TRBD1 (5 bases). Germline V gene sequence: CDR1 LNHDA, CDR2 SQIVND (reference sequence). This CDR3 spans 16 amino acids. The ends were cut back, 3 bases at V and 6 bases at J, with 20 bases in the middle. The CDR3 DNA follows: TGTGCCAGTAGTATGACCCATCCAAGGGGTGTCGCTGAAGCTTTCTTT. Its translation is CASSMTHPRGVAEAFF.

The V and J genes are TRBV11-2 and TRBJ2-3; D is perhaps TRBD1 (6 bases). Trimming stripped 5 bases from V and 2 bases from J, with 14 bases between. The germline V gene encodes CDR1 SGHAT and CDR2 FQNNGV. The CDR3 runs to 15 residues. CDR3 region: CASSPRVGATDTQYF. The CDR3, as DNA: TGTGCCAGCAGCCCTCGGGTGGGGGCCACAGATACGCAGTATTTT.

The chain has TRBV6-5 and TRBJ1-3; TRBD1 might be the D (5 bases). Germline-derived CDR1 and CDR2 are MNHEY and SVGAGI. The CDR3 is made up of 15 amino acids. V lost 7 bases and J 0 bases, leaving 13 bases between the germline ends. The CDR3 reads CASTGTGFSGNTIYF. CDR3 DNA: TGTGCCAGCACCGGAACAGGCTTCTCTGGAAACACCATATATTTT.

This chain connects TRBV5-1 to TRBJ2-3; 10 bases align to TRBD1. The trim removed 2 bases at V and 5 bases at J, leaving 11 bases unmatched. This CDR3 region has 17 residues. Germline loops: CDR1 SGHRS, CDR2 YFSETQ. As DNA, the CDR3 is TGCGCCAGCAGCTTAATACTCGGGACAGGGGAAGGAGATACGCAGTATTTT. It specifies CASSLILGTGEGDTQYF.

The genes are TRBV4-2 and TRBJ2-7, with D possibly matching TRBD1 (5 bases). This CDR3 is 15 amino acids long. Trimming pared 1 base from V and 1 base from J, leaving 11 bases between. CDR1 and CDR2 (germline): LGHNA, YNFKEQ. The CDR3 loop reads CASSQGGAGSYEQYF. CDR3 DNA: TGTGCCAGCAGCCAAGGAGGAGCAGGGTCCTACGAGCAGTACTTC.

The genes are TRBV7-9 and TRBJ1-2, with TRBD1 as a possible D gene (6 bases). Germline CDR1 SEHNR, CDR2 FQNEAQ (reference sequence). The V gene lost 5 bases and the J gene lost 6 bases, with 13 bases spanning the gap. The length of the CDR3 is 13 residues. The CDR3 nucleotides are TGTGCCAGCAGCAGTTCGACAGGAGATGGCTACACCTTC. As protein: CASSSSTGDGYTF.

The chain combines TRBV4-1 with TRBJ1-2; TRBD1 is a possible D gene (6 bases). This CDR3 has 14 amino acids. V was trimmed by 4 bases and J by 8 bases, leaving 17 bases between them. Germline lookup yields CDR1 MGHRA and CDR2 YSYEKL. CDR3 DNA: TGCGCCAGCAGCCCCGTAGACAGGCCAGGAGGCTACACCTTC. It encodes CASSPVDRPGGYTF.

The V call is TRBV5-8, the J call TRBJ1-4; tentative D call: TRBD1 (6 bases). This CDR3 has 15 residues. Looked up from germline, CDR1 is SGHTS and CDR2 is YDEGEE. Trimming took 0 bases from V and 5 from J, leaving 11 bases between them. The CDR3 DNA reads TGTGCCAGCAGCTTGGAGGGCCAGGGGAATGAAAAACTGTTTTTT. Amino acid sequence: CASSLEGQGNEKLFF.

V usage is TRBV4-3 and J usage is TRBJ2-2; D is perhaps TRBD2 (6 bases). The CDR3 extends over 15 amino acids. CDR1 is LGHNA, CDR2 YSLEER, per germline. Trimming removed 3 bases at V and 1 base at J, with 9 bases between. CDR3 nucleotide sequence: TGCGCCAGCAGCCAGGTGCGGGGGAACACCGGGGAGCTGTTTTTT. It yields the protein CASSQVRGNTGELFF.

With respect to this clone: This same CDR3 is encoded by further DNA sequences in the sample. The genes are TRBV5-6 and TRBJ1-5; D is undetermined. Germline CDR1 and CDR2: SGHDT and YYEEEE. The germline V and J ends were trimmed by 2 bases and 2 bases, with 8 bases remaining between them. CDR3 size: 14 residues. The CDR3 region has the DNA TGTGCCAGCAGCTTATACCTAGGCAATCAGCCCCAGCATTTT. This encodes CASSLYLGNQPQHF.

DNA of the CDR3: TGTGCCAGCAGCAAAGGGGCTGGGGGCTTAGCCTTC. Protein product: CASSKGAGGLAF. The J gene is TRBJ1-2, the V gene TRBV21-1; the table gives TRBD1 as D, unverified against the DNA. TRBV21-1 is termed a pseudogene. The CDR3 is made up of 12 amino acids.

The chain uses TRBV5-1 and TRBJ1-4; 7 bases agree with TRBD1. The CDR3 spans 15 residues. V trimming: 4 bases; J trimming: 7 bases; junction bases outside the gene matches: 10. Looked up from germline, CDR1 is SGHRS and CDR2 is YFSETQ. CDR3 in DNA: TGCGCCAGCAGCCCTGGACAGGTATTAGGTGAAAAACTGTTTTTT. Encoded protein: CASSPGQVLGEKLFF.